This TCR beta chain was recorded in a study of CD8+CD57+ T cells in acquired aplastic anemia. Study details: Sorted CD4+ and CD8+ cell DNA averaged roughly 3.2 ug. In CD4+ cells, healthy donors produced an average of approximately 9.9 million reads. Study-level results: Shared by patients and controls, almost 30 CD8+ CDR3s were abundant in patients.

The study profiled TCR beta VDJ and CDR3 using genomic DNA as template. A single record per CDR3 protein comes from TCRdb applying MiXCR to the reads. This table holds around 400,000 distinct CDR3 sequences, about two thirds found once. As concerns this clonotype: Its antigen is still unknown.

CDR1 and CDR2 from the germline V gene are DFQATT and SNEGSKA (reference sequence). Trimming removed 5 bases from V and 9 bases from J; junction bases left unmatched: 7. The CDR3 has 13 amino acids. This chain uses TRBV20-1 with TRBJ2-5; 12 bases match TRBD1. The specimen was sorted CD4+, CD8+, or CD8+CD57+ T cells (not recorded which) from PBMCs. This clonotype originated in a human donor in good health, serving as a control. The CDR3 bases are TGCAGTGCTTCACCCGGGACAGGGGGCGCCCAGTACTTC. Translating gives CSASPGTGGAQYF.